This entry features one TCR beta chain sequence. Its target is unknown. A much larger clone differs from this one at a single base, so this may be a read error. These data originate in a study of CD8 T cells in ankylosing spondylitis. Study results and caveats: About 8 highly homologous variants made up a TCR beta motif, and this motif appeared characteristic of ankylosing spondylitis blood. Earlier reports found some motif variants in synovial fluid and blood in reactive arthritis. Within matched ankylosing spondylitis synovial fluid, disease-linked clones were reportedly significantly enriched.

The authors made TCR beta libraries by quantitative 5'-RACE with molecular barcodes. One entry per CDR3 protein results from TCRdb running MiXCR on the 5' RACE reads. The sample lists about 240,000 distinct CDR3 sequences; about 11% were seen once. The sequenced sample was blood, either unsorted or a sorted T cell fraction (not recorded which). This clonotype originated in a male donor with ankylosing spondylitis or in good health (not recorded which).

The CDR3 DNA is TGTACCAGCAGGCCCCACCCTGGAAACACCATATATTTT. It translates to CTSRPHPGNTIYF. The chain couples TRBV5-6 to TRBJ1-3; D remains unclear. Germline V lookup: CDR1 SGHDT, CDR2 YYEEEE. The CDR3 consists of 13 residues. The variable domain in full, with the rest retrieved from reference TRBV5-6 and TRBJ1-3, is DAGVTQSPTHLIKTRGQQVTLRCSPKSGHDTVSWYQQALGQGPQFIFQYYEEEERQRGNFPDRFSGHQFPNYSSELNVNALLLGDSALYLCTSRPHPGNTIYFGEGSWLTVV.